Following are 22 T cell receptor beta chains from one sample sequenced in a study of blood T cell repertoires in COVID-19. Assay used: immunoSEQ multiplex PCR; TCRdb lists only in-frame clones, some missing. The sample yields tens of thousands of clones, approximately 86% seen once. Sequencing used peripheral blood. These receptors were collected from a woman at least 80 years old with active or convalescent COVID-19.

The CDR3 DNA follows: TGCGCCAGCAGGACTATGGACAGGGCGTTAGGCTACACCTTC. Residues: CASRTMDRALGYTF. The chain is built from TRBV5-1 and TRBJ1-2; 8 bases are a match to TRBD1. The CDR3 sequence is 14 residues long. V lost 5 bases, J lost 8 bases, and 11 bases stayed unmatched. The germline V gene encodes CDR1 SGHRS and CDR2 YFSETQ.

The genes are TRBV28 and TRBJ1-1, with 8 bases aligning to TRBD1. The V gene end was trimmed by 5 bases and the J gene end by 3 bases; junction bases not matched to a gene: 11. Germline assignment: CDR1 MDHEN and CDR2 SYDVKM. CDR3 length: 16 residues. The DNA of the CDR3 is TGTGCCAGCAGTCTCAACCCAGGGGGCGGTGACACTGAAGCTTTCTTT. The encoded protein is CASSLNPGGGDTEAFF.

The rearrangement uses TRBV28 and TRBJ1-1; the D is unclear. CDR1 and CDR2 from the germline V gene are MDHEN and SYDVKM. CDR3 length: 15 residues. V gave up 7 bases and J gave up 0 bases, with 15 bases separating them. The chain's CDR3 is CASTYIDTLNTEAFF. CDR3 sequence (DNA): TGTGCCAGCACCTATATAGACACCCTGAACACTGAAGCTTTCTTT.

The CDR3 coding sequence is TGTGCCAGCAGTCCTCATGGGGGGGGCTACAATGAGCAGTTCTTC. Its protein product is CASSPHGGGYNEQFF. The genes are TRBV6-6 and TRBJ2-1; TRBD2 matches 7 bases. Germline V gene data show CDR1 as MNHNY and CDR2 as SVGAGI (reference sequence). The CDR3 length is 15 residues. The V gene end was trimmed by 5 bases and the J gene end by 3 bases; junction bases not matched to a gene: 7.

The V gene is TRBV27, the J gene TRBJ1-5; 10 bases match TRBD1. Germline loops: CDR1 MNHEY, CDR2 SMNVEV (reference sequence). V gave up 5 bases and J gave up 5 bases; unmatched junction bases: 6. The CDR3 extends over 15 amino acids. The CDR3 sequence is CASSRDRGRHQPQHF. The CDR3 nucleotides read TGTGCCAGCAGTAGGGACAGGGGCAGGCATCAGCCCCAGCATTTT.

This chain connects TRBV5-6 to TRBJ2-2, with TRBD1 matching over 9 bases. The CDR3 runs to 15 residues. The ends lost 1 base at V and 2 bases at J; junction bases unmatched: 0. Germline V gene data show CDR1 as SGHDT and CDR2 as YYEEEE. In DNA, the CDR3 is TGTGCCAGCAGCTTGACAGGGGGCAACACCGGGGAGCTGTTTTTT. Amino acid sequence: CASSLTGGNTGELFF.

This clone was seen a handful of times. The chain carries TRBV18 and TRBJ2-1; the D is unclear. Trimming took off 1 base at V and 4 bases at J, with 5 bases between the two ends. This CDR3 region has 13 residues. In germline, CDR1 is KGHSH, CDR2 LQKENI. The CDR3 reads CASSPLSYNEQFF. CDR3 nucleotides: TGTGCCAGCTCACCACTGTCGTACAATGAGCAGTTCTTC.

V is TRBV19 and J is TRBJ2-7; 8 nucleotides agree with TRBD1. CDR1 and CDR2 from the germline V gene are LNHDA and SQIVND (reference sequence). The CDR3 consists of 13 residues. Trimming removed 8 bases from V and 4 bases from J; junction bases left unmatched: 7. The chain's CDR3 is CASALNRGYEQYF. The CDR3 DNA follows: TGTGCCAGTGCTCTGAACAGGGGGTACGAGCAGTACTTC.

V usage is TRBV30 and J usage is TRBJ2-5; D gene uncertain. The CDR3 runs 13 residues. Germline V CDR1 and CDR2: GTSNPN, SVGIG (reference sequence). Trimming pared 5 bases from V and 4 bases from J, leaving 14 bases between. CDR3 in DNA: TGTGCCTGGGGCCCTGACAAACCAGAGACCCAGTACTTC. It encodes CAWGPDKPETQYF.

This chain uses TRBV11-2 with TRBJ2-1, with 7 positions matching TRBD1. Germline CDR1 is SGHAT and CDR2 is FQNNGV. J gave up 8 bases and V 4 bases, and 5 bases lay outside the gene matches. The CDR3 is 13 residues long. The chain's CDR3 is CASSSGQDHEQFF. The DNA for the CDR3 is TGTGCCAGCAGCTCAGGACAGGACCATGAGCAGTTCTTC. Full variable domain (rest looked up from reference TRBV11-2 and TRBJ2-1): EAGVAQSPRYKIIEKRQSVAFWCNPISGHATLYWYQQILGQGPKLLIQFQNNGVVDDSQLPKDRFSAERLKGVDSTLKIQPAKLEDSAVYLCASSSGQDHEQFFGPGTRLTVL.

The V gene is TRBV5-1, the J gene TRBJ1-1; TRBD1 might be the D (5 bases). The germline V gene has CDR1 SGHRS and CDR2 YFSETQ. V lost 0 bases and J 3 bases, leaving 12 bases between the germline ends. This CDR3 comprises 15 residues. The CDR3 DNA sequence: TGCGCCAGCAGCTTGGAAGGGGTTGATTACACTGAAGCTTTCTTT. Amino acids: CASSLEGVDYTEAFF.

The chain is built from TRBV19 and TRBJ2-3; TRBD2 is a possible D gene (5 bases). With 6 bases removed from V and 2 bases from J, the gap between germline ends came to 9 bases. CDR3 length equals 13 residues. Per the germline V gene, CDR1 is LNHDA and CDR2 is SQIVND (reference sequence). CDR3 in DNA: TGTGCCAGTAGGGCAGCGGCCACAGATACGCAGTATTTT. Amino acid sequence: CASRAAATDTQYF.

The J gene is TRBJ1-1, the V gene TRBV19; 7 nucleotides line up with TRBD1. The CDR3 consists of 16 residues. With V trimmed by 0 bases and J by 2 bases, 6 bases remained unmatched. From germline, CDR1 is LNHDA and CDR2 SQIVND (reference sequence). CDR3 residues: CASSIDFNRGNTEAFF. DNA of the CDR3: TGTGCCAGTAGTATAGATTTCAACAGGGGAAACACTGAAGCTTTCTTT.

The V and J genes are TRBV30 and TRBJ2-3; TRBD2 agrees at 7 bases. The germline CDR1 and CDR2 sequences are GTSNPN and SVGIG (reference sequence). The junction had 3 bases not matched to a gene; V was cut back by 3 bases and J by 0 bases. CDR3 length: 14 amino acids. CDR3 in amino acids: CAWRGGTSTDTQYF. The CDR3, as DNA: TGTGCCTGGAGGGGAGGGACTAGCACAGATACGCAGTATTTT.

The chain has TRBV5-1 and TRBJ2-1; 11 nucleotides match TRBD2. Germline lookup yields CDR1 SGHRS and CDR2 YFSETQ. CDR3 size: 15 residues. V dropped 5 bases and J dropped 8; count of bases not matched to a gene: 9. The CDR3 DNA sequence: TGCGCCAGCAGAATCACTAGCGGGGGTTCCTATGAGCAGTTCTTC. Protein product: CASRITSGGSYEQFF.

The chain uses TRBV27 and TRBJ2-1; 8 bases are a match to TRBD2. Germline CDR1 and CDR2: MNHEY and SMNVEV (reference sequence). The CDR3 extends over 16 amino acids. Trimming took 2 bases from V and 8 from J; bases not matched to a gene: 11. The DNA for the CDR3 is TGTGCCAGCAGTTTAAACGGGGGGGGCGTGGGCCATGAGCAGTTCTTC. Translating it yields CASSLNGGGVGHEQFF.

A few counts support this clone. The chain carries TRBV2 and TRBJ1-2; the D gene is possibly TRBD1 (5 bases). The CDR3 runs to 13 residues. The V and J ends lost 8 bases and 4 bases respectively, with 14 bases between them. Per the germline V gene, CDR1 is SNHLY and CDR2 is FYNNEI. CDR3 amino acids: CASLPTAFYGYTF. CDR3 in DNA: TGTGCCAGCCTCCCGACAGCTTTCTATGGCTACACCTTC.

The chain recombines TRBV18 with TRBJ2-3; 7 nucleotides match TRBD2. Unmatched junction bases numbered 2, after V lost 4 bases and J lost 4 bases. From germline, CDR1 is KGHSH and CDR2 LQKENI. CDR3 length: 13 amino acids. CDR3 protein: CASSQGLADTQYF. The DNA for the CDR3 is TGTGCCAGCTCACAAGGACTAGCAGATACGCAGTATTTT.

The chain links TRBV2 to TRBJ1-2; a possible D gene is TRBD1 (5 bases). The V end lost 10 bases, the J end lost 3 bases, and 15 bases lay between the germline ends. There are 13 residues in the CDR3. In germline, CDR1 is SNHLY, CDR2 FYNNEI. The CDR3: CAITPTGDYGYTF. The CDR3 coding sequence is TGTGCCATCACACCAACAGGTGACTATGGCTACACCTTC.

The V and J genes are TRBV5-1 and TRBJ1-1; D remains unclear. Trimming removed 0 bases at V and 1 base at J, with 7 bases between. The CDR3 spans 14 residues. Per the germline V gene, CDR1 is SGHRS and CDR2 is YFSETQ. CDR3 bases: TGCGCCAGCAGCTTGGATGGCGGGAACACTGAAGCTTTCTTT. Translating gives CASSLDGGNTEAFF.

The genes are TRBV19 and TRBJ2-1; 8 bases line up with TRBD2. The CDR3 runs to 14 residues. The germline V gene encodes CDR1 LNHDA and CDR2 SQIVND (reference sequence). Trimming removed 4 bases from V and 11 bases from J; junction bases left unmatched: 10. The CDR3 nucleotides are TGTGCCAGTAGTAAAGACTCCGGGACTAGGAAGCAGTTCTTC. Encoded protein: CASSKDSGTRKQFF.

The chain is built from TRBV7-9 and TRBJ1-4, with a weak D call TRBD1 (6 bases). Per the germline V gene, CDR1 is SEHNR and CDR2 is FQNEAQ (reference sequence). This CDR3 region has 14 residues. The V and J ends lost 6 bases and 8 bases respectively, with 16 bases between them. CDR3 sequence (DNA): TGTGCCAGCAGTCCGTCCCGGGACACCGAAAAACTGTTTTTT. This codes for CASSPSRDTEKLFF.